This passage covers 10 T cell receptor beta chains from one sample sequenced in a study of Tregs in tolerant kidney transplant recipients. The table came from immunoSEQ multiplex PCR; TCRdb's copy has only in-frame clones and leaves some out. The repertoire holds tens of thousands of clones, with 91% as singletons. Input material: Tregs from blood. The source is a human donor in good health.

The gene calls are TRBV7-8 and TRBJ2-7, with TRBD2 matching 9 bases. The length of the CDR3 is 16 residues. Trimming at V came to 7 bases and at J to 0 bases, leaving 10 bases not matched to a gene. The germline V gene has CDR1 SGHVS and CDR2 FQNEAQ. The CDR3 here is CASNTQAGGPSYEQYF. The CDR3 DNA follows: TGTGCCAGCAACACGCAGGCGGGAGGGCCCTCCTACGAGCAGTACTTC.

The chain links TRBV18 to TRBJ1-1, with D possibly TRBD1 on 5 matching bases. Germline values: CDR1 KGHSH, CDR2 LQKENI. This CDR3 comprises 15 residues. Trimming took 1 base from V and 0 from J, leaving 9 bases between them. The CDR3 DNA sequence: TGTGCCAGCTCACCACGGGGGGGGATGAACACTGAAGCTTTCTTT. As protein: CASSPRGGMNTEAFF.

The chain recombines TRBV27 with TRBJ2-3, with D perhaps matching TRBD1 or TRBD2 (5 bases each). V shed 2 bases and J shed 11 bases, with 11 bases lying between them. The length of the CDR3 is 12 residues. In germline, CDR1 is MNHEY, CDR2 SMNVEV (reference sequence). In DNA form, the CDR3 reads TGTGCCAGCAGTTTAACCCCGGGGCTGCAGTATTTT. Amino acid sequence: CASSLTPGLQYF.

This clone came up a few times. V is TRBV29-1 and J is TRBJ2-7; possibly TRBD1 for D (6 bases). Trimming removed 8 bases at V and 2 bases at J, with 13 bases between. Germline CDR1 reads SQVTM; CDR2 reads ANQGSEA. CDR3 length equals 12 residues. CDR3 residues: CSTQGPTYEQYF. The CDR3 DNA is TGCAGCACACAGGGACCAACCTACGAGCAGTACTTC.

The chain employs TRBV29-1 and TRBJ2-7, with a possible D match to TRBD2 (6 bases). Germline CDR1 reads SQVTM; CDR2 reads ANQGSEA. Trimming took 5 bases from V and 2 from J, leaving 10 bases between them. The CDR3 loop spans 12 amino acids. The CDR3 sequence is CSVKTRTYEQYF. The CDR3, as DNA: TGCAGCGTTAAGACTAGAACCTACGAGCAGTACTTC.

Concerning this clone: The identical CDR3 is also encoded by other nucleotide sequences in the sample. The CDR3 spells CASSIGQLTDTQYF. CDR3 sequence (DNA): TGTGCCAGTAGTATAGGACAGCTCACAGATACGCAGTATTTT. V usage is TRBV19 and J usage is TRBJ2-3, with a tentative D call TRBD1 (5 bases). CDR3 size: 14 residues. Germline V gene lookup returns CDR1 LNHDA and CDR2 SQIVND (reference sequence). V was shortened by 1 base and J by 2 bases, with 7 bases between the two germline ends.

CDR3 in amino acids: CATRDRAWGYTF. The CDR3 nucleotides read TGTGCCACCCGGGACCGCGCCTGGGGCTACACCTTC. The chain combines TRBV6-1 with TRBJ1-2; tentative D call: TRBD1 (5 bases). This CDR3 region has 12 residues. Deletions cut 10 bases from V and 8 bases from J, with 17 bases between. Looked up from germline, CDR1 is MNHNS and CDR2 is SASEGT.

J is TRBJ1-5 and V is TRBV10-2, with TRBD1 matching over 8 bases. The CDR3 consists of 14 residues. Unmatched junction bases numbered 8, after V lost 6 bases and J lost 7 bases. Germline-derived CDR1 and CDR2 are WSHSY and SAAADI. The CDR3 DNA sequence: TGCGCCAGCAGATTAGGACAGGGCGTACAGCCCCAGCATTTT. This encodes CASRLGQGVQPQHF.

The rearrangement joins TRBV2 to TRBJ1-1; TRBD1 is a possible D gene (6 bases). Germline CDR1 and CDR2: SNHLY and FYNNEI. V was pared by 3 bases and J by 4 bases, with 9 bases between. The CDR3 sequence is 13 residues long. CDR3 protein: CASSEGAVTEAFF. The CDR3 DNA follows: TGTGCCAGCAGTGAGGGGGCAGTCACTGAAGCTTTCTTT.

Details on this clone: This sample includes further DNA sequences coding for the same CDR3. This chain connects TRBV7-9 to TRBJ2-5; 8 bases match TRBD2. Germline V lookup: CDR1 SEHNR, CDR2 FQNEAQ (reference sequence). The CDR3 consists of 14 residues. After removal of 5 bases from V and 5 bases from J, the junction contained 7 bases not matched to a gene. In nucleotides, the CDR3 is TGTGCCAGCAGCCCTCGGGGCGGGGGGGAGACCCAGTACTTC. It codes for CASSPRGGGETQYF. Filled out from reference TRBV7-9 and TRBJ2-5, the complete variable domain reads DTGVSQNPRHKITKRGQNVTFRCDPISEHNRLYWYRQTLGQGPEFLTYFQNEAQLEKSRLLSDRFSAERPKGSFSTLEIQRTEQGDSAMYLCASSPRGGGETQYFGPGTRLLVL.